This TCR beta chain was identified in a study of T cells in Graves' hyperthyroidism and ophthalmopathy. Study results and limitations: A model using 13 V-J features told ophthalmopathy apart from stable hyperthyroidism.

Researchers amplified the TCR beta CDR3 regions from RNA transcripts. HTBI primers were used for first-round RT-PCR of the TCR CDR3. TCRdb ran MiXCR on the multiplex PCR reads and lists one entry per CDR3 protein. The repertoire holds about half a million distinct CDR3 sequences, with around 21% as singletons. Looked up from germline, CDR1 is KGHDR and CDR2 is SFDVKD. V lost 6 bases and J lost 3, with 10 bases in between. This CDR3 has 13 amino acids. In its sample, this clonotype was seen many times. Its antigen is as yet unknown. The sequence derives from a man between 18 and 29 years old with Graves' hyperthyroidism. Sequencing input: blood. This rearrangement joins TRBV24-1 to TRBJ1-2; weak D call: TRBD1 (5 bases). In nucleotides, the CDR3 is TGTGCCACCAGTAACCAGGGAGACTATGGCTACACCTTC. This translates into CATSNQGDYGYTF.